These 22 T cell receptor beta chains came from one sample sequenced in a study of blood T cell repertoires in COVID-19. Libraries were prepared by immunoSEQ multiplex PCR; TCRdb keeps only in-frame clonotypes and omits some of them. The table has roughly 340,000 clones, more than 80% seen once. The sequenced sample consisted of PBMCs or T cells enriched from blood (not recorded which). The receptors were sampled from a young man who had recovered from COVID-19.

The count of this clone is one. CDR3 nucleotides: TGTGCTAGTGGTTTGGCCTCCAGAGACAGCCGACTTTACTTC. Translating gives CASGLASRDSRLYF. The chain combines TRBV12-5 with TRBJ2-5, with D possibly TRBD1 on 5 matching bases. CDR1 and CDR2 from the germline V gene are LGHNT and FRNRAP. Trimming took 1 base from V and 14 from J, leaving 20 bases between them. This CDR3 region has 14 residues.

In its sample, this clone was seen a few times. This chain joins TRBV7-8 and TRBJ2-1; 8 nucleotides align to TRBD1. The CDR3 runs to 14 residues. Per the germline V gene, CDR1 is SGHVS and CDR2 is FQNEAQ. Losses at the gene ends were 5 bases for V and 15 bases for J; bases not matched to a gene: 15. DNA for the CDR3: TGTGCCAGCAGCCCAGGTACTGGACAGGGAGGAAGGTTCTTC. Its translation: CASSPGTGQGGRFF.

About this clone: An end of the junction does not agree with germline; a read error may underlie this. CDR3 in amino acids: CASSFRSGDTIYF. The CDR3 coding sequence is TGTGCCAGCAGTTTCCGGAGTGGAGACACCATATATTTT. The chain has TRBV28 and TRBJ1-3; no clear D gene. The CDR3 covers 13 residues. Germline loops: CDR1 MDHEN, CDR2 SYDVKM.

J is TRBJ2-1 and V is TRBV12-3 or TRBV12-4; D uncertain. The CDR3 is made up of 11 amino acids. Between the trimmed V and J ends, which lost 2 bases and 9 bases, there was a span of 5 bases. CDR3 sequence (DNA): TGTGCCAGCAGTTTATCTATTGAGCAGTTCTTC. It is translated as CASSLSIEQFF.

The V gene is TRBV7-9, the J gene TRBJ1-2; D call uncertain. Germline V gene sequence: CDR1 SEHNR, CDR2 FQNEAQ (reference sequence). This CDR3 spans 12 amino acids. Trimming left V 5 bases short and J 9 bases short, with 13 bases between. CDR3 protein: CASSPNTASYTF. The CDR3 DNA follows: TGTGCCAGCAGCCCAAACACCGCCAGCTACACCTTC.

J is TRBJ2-3 and V is TRBV5-1; 9 nucleotides agree with TRBD2. The CDR3 sequence is 15 residues long. The junction had 6 bases not matched to a gene; V was cut back by 1 base and J by 6 bases. CDR1 and CDR2 from the germline V gene are SGHRS and YFSETQ. CDR3 region: CASSLTSGSRDTQYF. The CDR3 DNA is TGCGCCAGCAGCTTGACTAGCGGGTCCAGGGATACGCAGTATTTT.

This clone was seen more than once but under ten times. This chain connects TRBV12-3 or TRBV12-4 to TRBJ1-2; the D gene is possibly TRBD1 (5 bases). This CDR3 contains 13 residues. V was clipped by 2 bases and J by 6 bases, with 10 bases between them. CDR3 protein: CASSLIDSNGYTF. In DNA, the CDR3 is TGTGCCAGCAGTTTAATCGACAGCAATGGCTACACCTTC.

This chain joins TRBV9 and TRBJ1-2; 9 nucleotides line up with TRBD1. CDR1 is SGDLS and CDR2 is YYNGEE in the germline V gene. Trimming took 0 bases from V and 2 from J; bases not matched to a gene: 5. The CDR3 length is 16 residues. CDR3 DNA sequence: TGTGCCAGCAGCGTAGCGGGACAGGGTACCAACTATGGCTACACCTTC. Its protein is CASSVAGQGTNYGYTF.

V gene TRBV3-1 (or the pseudogene TRBV3-2) combines with J gene TRBJ1-1, with 8 bases matching TRBD1. CDR1 and CDR2 from the germline V gene are LGHDT and YNNKEL (reference sequence). The length of the CDR3 is 14 residues. V was clipped by 4 bases and J by 3 bases; unmatched bases: 4. The CDR3 protein is CASSLDRGDTEAFF. The CDR3 region has the DNA TGTGCCAGCAGCCTAGACAGGGGTGACACTGAAGCTTTCTTT.

V gene TRBV9 combines with J gene TRBJ1-4; 9 bases are shared with TRBD1. The germline V gene encodes CDR1 SGDLS and CDR2 YYNGEE. Germline trimming cut 4 bases from V and 3 bases from J; bases unmatched to any gene: 4. The CDR3 consists of 15 residues. CDR3 in amino acids: CASSIGTGSNEKLFF. The CDR3 nucleotides read TGTGCCAGCAGCATCGGGACAGGGTCTAATGAAAAACTGTTTTTT. Based on the CDR3 plus reference TRBV9 and TRBJ1-4, the full variable domain is DSGVTQTPKHLITATGQRVTLRCSPRSGDLSVYWYQQSLDQGLQFLIQYYNGEERAKGNILERFSAQQFPDLHSELNLSSLELGDSALYFCASSIGTGSNEKLFFGSGTQLSVL.

The chain employs TRBV5-1 and TRBJ2-2; D might be TRBD2 (5 bases). This CDR3 comprises 14 residues. Germline CDR1 SGHRS, CDR2 YFSETQ. V was shortened by 2 bases and J by 2 bases, with 7 bases between the two germline ends. In DNA, the CDR3 is TGCGCCAGCAGCTTACCGGGAAACACCGGGGAGCTGTTTTTT. This codes for CASSLPGNTGELFF.

This clone showed up just a few times. DNA of the CDR3: TGTGCCAGCAGCTCCCAGGGTACGCAGTATTTT. This sequence encodes CASSSQGTQYF. The V gene is TRBV11-2, the J gene TRBJ2-3, with D possibly being TRBD1 (5 bases). The germline gives CDR1 SGHAT, CDR2 FQNNGV. CDR3 size: 11 residues. V dropped 4 bases and J dropped 8 bases, with 7 bases sitting between them.

The chain uses TRBV3-1 (or the pseudogene TRBV3-2) and TRBJ1-2; a weak D match, TRBD1 (6 bases). Per the germline V gene, CDR1 is LGHDT and CDR2 is YNNKEL (reference sequence). V shed 1 base and J shed 4 bases, with 13 bases lying between them. The CDR3 is 15 amino acids. The chain's CDR3 is CASSQGSGQSYGYTF. In DNA form, the CDR3 reads TGTGCCAGCAGCCAAGGAAGTGGACAGTCCTATGGCTACACCTTC.

The chain uses TRBV6-5 and TRBJ1-6; D is unclear. Germline V CDR1 and CDR2: MNHEY, SVGAGI. The CDR3 is 15 residues long. Trimming cost V 2 bases and J 7 bases, with 12 bases left between them. CDR3 residues: CASSYDRLRNSPLHF. CDR3 sequence (DNA): TGTGCCAGCAGTTACGACCGACTTAGAAATTCACCCCTCCACTTT.

The rearrangement uses TRBV7-9 and TRBJ1-6, with TRBD1 matching over 10 bases. Losses at the gene ends were 5 bases for V and 10 bases for J; bases not matched to a gene: 8. The CDR3 contains 15 residues. Germline assignment: CDR1 SEHNR and CDR2 FQNEAQ (reference sequence). The CDR3 DNA follows: TGTGCCAGCAGCCCTCGACAGGGGGCATGGTCACCCCTCCACTTT. This gives the protein CASSPRQGAWSPLHF.

This rearrangement joins TRBV7-2 to TRBJ1-3; D might be TRBD1 (5 bases). This CDR3 contains 14 residues. With 3 bases removed from V and 2 bases from J, the gap between germline ends came to 8 bases. CDR1 is SGHTA, CDR2 FQGNSA, per germline. The CDR3 here is CASSFRQTGNTIYF. The CDR3 DNA reads as TGTGCCAGCAGCTTCCGACAGACTGGAAACACCATATATTTT.

This sequence joins TRBV11-3 and TRBJ2-7; unclear D gene. The length of the CDR3 is 12 residues. Trimming removed 0 bases at V and 3 bases at J, with 3 bases between. Germline V gives CDR1 SGHNT, CDR2 YENEEA. CDR3 in DNA: TGTGCCAGCAGCTTAGACAGCTACGAGCAGTACTTC. It translates to CASSLDSYEQYF.

The chain couples TRBV5-1 to TRBJ2-1; D gene unclear. Per the germline V gene, CDR1 is SGHRS and CDR2 is YFSETQ. CDR3 length: 15 residues. Trimming took off 4 bases at V and 6 bases at J, with 17 bases between the two ends. CDR3 nucleotides: TGCGCCAGCAGCCCAGACCCGGGTTTTGGCAATGAGCAGTTCTTC. Its translation: CASSPDPGFGNEQFF.

The chain recombines TRBV5-1 with TRBJ2-3; the match to TRBD1 covers 10 bases. Germline V lookup: CDR1 SGHRS, CDR2 YFSETQ. This CDR3 spans 14 amino acids. V was pared by 7 bases and J by 0 bases, with 2 bases of the junction left unmatched. The CDR3: CASGTGASTDTQYF. Here the CDR3 DNA reads TGCGCCAGCGGGACAGGGGCGAGCACAGATACGCAGTATTTT.

The J gene is TRBJ2-3, the V gene TRBV7-6; a possible D gene is TRBD2 (5 bases). Looked up from germline, CDR1 is SGHVS and CDR2 is FNYEAQ. V was clipped by 6 bases and J by 5 bases, with 9 bases between them. The CDR3 length is 12 residues. Here the CDR3 reads CASSPGRDTQYF. As DNA, the CDR3 is TGTGCCAGCAGTCCGGGGAGAGATACGCAGTATTTT.

The chain carries TRBV5-6 and TRBJ2-7; TRBD1 agrees at 8 bases. The junction had 6 bases not matched to a gene; V was cut back by 3 bases and J by 4 bases. Germline CDR1 is SGHDT and CDR2 is YYEEEE. This CDR3 is 14 amino acids long. DNA of the CDR3: TGTGCCAGCAGCTACGGACAGGGTAGATACGAGCAGTACTTC. Amino acids: CASSYGQGRYEQYF.

J is TRBJ1-1 and V is TRBV18; 7 positions agree with TRBD1. CDR1 is KGHSH, CDR2 LQKENI, per germline. V gave up 3 bases and J gave up 5 bases; unmatched junction bases: 9. The length of the CDR3 is 15 residues. The CDR3, as DNA: TGTGCCAGCTCACCCGGCAGGGGGGCCAGGACTGAAGCTTTCTTT. As protein: CASSPGRGARTEAFF.